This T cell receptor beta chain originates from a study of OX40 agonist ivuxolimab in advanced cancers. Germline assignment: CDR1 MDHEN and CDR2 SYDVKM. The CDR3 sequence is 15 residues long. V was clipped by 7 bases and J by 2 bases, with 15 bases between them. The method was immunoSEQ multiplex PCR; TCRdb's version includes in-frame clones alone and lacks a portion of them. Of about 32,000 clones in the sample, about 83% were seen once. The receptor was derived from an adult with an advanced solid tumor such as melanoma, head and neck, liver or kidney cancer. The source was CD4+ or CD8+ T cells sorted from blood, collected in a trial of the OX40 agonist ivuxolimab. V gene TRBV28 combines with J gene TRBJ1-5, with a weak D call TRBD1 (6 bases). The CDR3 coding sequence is TGTGCCAGCACCAGGGGCAGGGTGGGCAATCAGCCCCAGCATTTT. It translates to CASTRGRVGNQPQHF. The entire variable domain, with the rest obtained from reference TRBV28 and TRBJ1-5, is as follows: DVKVTQSSRYLVKRTGEKVFLECVQDMDHENMFWYRQDPGLGLRLIYFSYDVKMKEKGDIPEGYSVSREKKERFSLILESASTNQTSMYLCASTRGRVGNQPQHFGDGTRLSIL.